The 10 T cell receptor beta chains in this list originate from one sample, sequenced in a study of blood T cells in healthy people across ages. Next came a second PCR, run for about 7 to 11 cycles, which used a sample-barcoded 5' primer along with a J-beta primer mix. Using its own MiXCR run on the 5' RACE reads, TCRdb lists one record per CDR3 protein. Of about 1.4 million distinct CDR3 sequences in the sample, 55% to 75% are singletons; the top ten hold approximately 7%. What was sequenced was blood. These receptors were taken from a man between 18 and 29 years old in good health.

This clonotype turned up a few times. The rearrangement joins TRBV6-5 to TRBJ1-5, with D tentatively TRBD1 (5 bases). The CDR3 spans 13 residues. Trimming removed 2 bases at V and 4 bases at J, with 6 bases between. The germline gives CDR1 MNHEY, CDR2 SVGAGI. The chain's CDR3 is CASSYGANQPQHF. The CDR3 DNA reads as TGTGCCAGCAGTTACGGGGCAAATCAGCCCCAGCATTTT.

The CDR3 reads CSARDQGQYSYEQYF. The CDR3 DNA reads TGCAGTGCTAGAGATCAGGGACAGTACTCCTACGAGCAGTACTTC. The chain carries TRBV20-1 and TRBJ2-7; TRBD1 agrees at 7 bases. The V gene's germline CDR1 is DFQATT and CDR2 SNEGSKA (reference sequence). The CDR3 is made up of 15 amino acids. J gave up 0 bases and V 0 bases, and 5 bases lay outside the gene matches.

The V and J genes are TRBV4-2 and TRBJ2-2; no clear D gene. CDR1 is LGHNA, CDR2 YNFKEQ, per germline. Trimming removed 1 base at V and 5 bases at J, with 5 bases between. This CDR3 comprises 13 residues. The CDR3 loop reads CASSQGQTGELFF. The CDR3 DNA follows: TGTGCCAGCAGCCAAGGTCAAACCGGGGAGCTGTTTTTT.

This chain uses TRBV6-1 with TRBJ1-2, with unresolved D. The V gene lost 6 bases and the J gene lost 2 bases, with 7 bases spanning the gap. CDR1 and CDR2 (germline): MNHNS, SASEGT. The CDR3 covers 12 residues. CDR3: CASSYINYGYTF. The CDR3, as DNA: TGTGCCAGCAGCTATATAAACTATGGCTACACCTTC.

The CDR3 coding sequence is TGTGCCAGCAGTTATCGTGGACTAGCGGGAGGGCGGGAGCAGTACTTC. It specifies CASSYRGLAGGREQYF. The rearrangement uses TRBV6-2 or TRBV6-3 and TRBJ2-7, with TRBD2 matching over 15 bases. Germline V lookup: CDR1 MNHEY, CDR2 SVGEGT. CDR3 length: 16 residues. With 3 bases clipped from V and 7 bases from J, the junction kept 7 bases outside the gene matches.

The V gene is TRBV7-9, the J gene TRBJ2-3, with no clear D. CDR1 is SEHNR, CDR2 FQNEAQ, per germline (reference sequence). The CDR3 covers 15 residues. Trimming shortened V by 0 bases and J by 4 bases, and 11 bases separated the two germline ends. The CDR3 sequence is CASSLALLGADTQYF. The CDR3 nucleotides are TGTGCCAGCAGCTTAGCGCTCCTAGGCGCAGATACGCAGTATTTT.

V is TRBV6-2 or TRBV6-3 and J is TRBJ2-7; perhaps TRBD1 as D (6 bases). The germline V gene encodes CDR1 MNHEY and CDR2 SVGEGT. The CDR3 is 15 residues long. V gave up 7 bases and J gave up 0 bases, with 16 bases separating them. The CDR3 spells CASIQSGTNSYEQYF. The CDR3 coding sequence is TGTGCCAGCATTCAGTCCGGGACAAACTCCTACGAGCAGTACTTC.

The V and J genes are TRBV15 and TRBJ1-2; D might be TRBD1 (5 bases). This CDR3 region has 13 residues. V gave up 2 bases and J gave up 5 bases, with 9 bases separating them. From germline, CDR1 is LNHNV and CDR2 YYDKDF (reference sequence). The CDR3 bases are TGTGCCACCAGCAGACTGACAGAATATGGCTACACCTTC. As protein: CATSRLTEYGYTF.

The chain employs TRBV11-2 and TRBJ2-7, with D possibly being TRBD2 (6 bases). CDR1 and CDR2 (germline): SGHAT, FQNNGV. CDR3 length: 15 amino acids. V lost 0 bases and J lost 2, with 11 bases in between. The CDR3 DNA sequence: TGTGCCAGCAGCTTAGAGGGACTCCGGGCCTACGAGCAGTACTTC. Translated, it gives CASSLEGLRAYEQYF.

CDR3 amino acids: CASSQLGQSNEQFF. In DNA, the CDR3 is TGCGCCAGCAGCCAGCTCGGACAGAGTAATGAGCAGTTCTTC. The V call is TRBV4-1, the J call TRBJ2-1; D is perhaps TRBD1 (6 bases). Germline V gives CDR1 MGHRA, CDR2 YSYEKL. Trimming took off 3 bases at V and 7 bases at J, with 13 bases between the two ends. The CDR3 totals 14 residues.